These T cell receptor beta chains were read from a single sample in a study of cytomegalovirus exposure and HLA in healthy donors. Using immunoSEQ multiplex PCR, the repertoire was profiled, and TCRdb retains in-frame clones only, with some absent. This table has 95,000 to 150,000 clones, roughly 80% appearing once. Material for sequencing was PBMCs. Source of these receptors: a man in his fifties in good health and CMV-seronegative. Each CDR3 is given with its conserved first and last residue. The order of the fields is V gene, D gene, CDR3 length, clone size, J gene, CDR3 DNA, CDR3 protein. The D gene is left open where the match is weak. The size of a clone is reported for some rows only, either as once, few or many, or as a class for expanded clones.

TRBV6-6	TRBD1	12	NA	TRBJ1-1	TGTGCCAGCAGAGGGGGCGGGGCTGAAGCTTTCTTT	CASRGGGAEAFF
TRBV5-4	NA	16	NA	TRBJ1-3	TGTGCCAGCAGTCCCGGGACACCCCTGGGTGGAAACACCATATATTTT	CASSPGTPLGGNTIYF
TRBV29-1	NA	13	NA	TRBJ2-7	TGCAGCGTTCAAATTACAACCAACTACGAGCAGTACTTC	CSVQITTNYEQYF
TRBV5-1	TRBD2	16	once	TRBJ2-3	TGCGCCAGCAGCTCAATAGCGGGAGGGTCGTGGGATACGCAGTATTTT	CASSSIAGGSWDTQYF
TRBV7-3	NA	14	NA	TRBJ2-5	TGTGCCAGCAGCCCTGAAACAGGAGCGGAGACCCAGTACTTC	CASSPETGAETQYF
TRBV19	NA	11	NA	TRBJ1-3	TGTGCCAGTACCGTCGGAAACACCATATATTTT	CASTVGNTIYF
TRBV30	NA	15	NA	TRBJ2-1	TGTGCCTATGCCAGAGGGACTGCCCCAATCAATGAGCAGTTCTTC	CAYARGTAPINEQFF
TRBV7-9	NA	15	few	TRBJ2-2	TGTGCCAGCAGTCAGGCGTTACAGATCACCGGGGAGCTGTTTTTT	CASSQALQITGELFF
TRBV28	TRBD1	17	NA	TRBJ2-6	TGTGCCAGCAGTGGGACAGGGGACTGGTCTGGGGCCAACGTCCTGACTTTC	CASSGTGDWSGANVLTF
TRBV6-5	NA	14	NA	TRBJ1-1	TGTGCCAGCAGTTTTAATCAGGGAAACACTGAAGCTTTCTTT	CASSFNQGNTEAFF
TRBV5-1	TRBD1	18	NA	TRBJ1-3	TGCGCCAGCAGCTGGAGCGGAACAAGACAGGGGGCTGGAAACACCATATATTTT	CASSWSGTRQGAGNTIYF
TRBV6-5	TRBD1	13	NA	TRBJ2-1	TGTGCCACAACCGGACAGGGAAATAATGAGCAGTTCTTC	CATTGQGNNEQFF
TRBV21-1	NA	14	NA	TRBJ1-2	TGTGCCAGCGGTGGGCCAGGGGAATATTATGGCTACACCTTC	CASGGPGEYYGYTF
TRBV4-1	TRBD1	15	NA	TRBJ1-1	TGCGCCAGCAGCCAACCGGGACAGGCGAACACTGAAGCTTTCTTT	CASSQPGQANTEAFF
TRBV5-4	NA	14	NA	TRBJ1-4	TGTGCCAGCAGCTTAGTTGGCACTAATGAAAAACTGTTTTTT	CASSLVGTNEKLFF
TRBV7-7	NA	15	NA	TRBJ2-3	TGTGCCAGCAGCTTAGGACGTTTAAGTAGCGATACGCAGTATTTT	CASSLGRLSSDTQYF
TRBV28	TRBD1	15	NA	TRBJ1-2	TGTGCCAGCAGTTCCAGACAGGGGACTAACTATGGCTACACCTTC	CASSSRQGTNYGYTF
TRBV7-9	NA	16	NA	TRBJ1-2	TGTGCCAGCAGCTTTACCTTGGGAGGGACTAACTATGGCTACACCTTC	CASSFTLGGTNYGYTF
TRBV7-9	NA	13	NA	TRBJ2-5	TGTGCCAGCATAGGCCAGCGCCAAGAGACCCAGTACTTC	CASIGQRQETQYF
TRBV4-2	NA	13	NA	TRBJ2-7	TGTGCCAGCAGCTTGAGGGCCGCCTACGAGCAGTACTTC	CASSLRAAYEQYF
TRBV25-1	TRBD1	13	NA	TRBJ1-2	TGTGCCAGCAGTGGGGGACAGGGAGTACGCTACACCTTC	CASSGGQGVRYTF
TRBV29-1	TRBD1	12	once	TRBJ1-2	TGCAGCGTCCCAGGGGGGCACTATGGCTACACCTTC	CSVPGGHYGYTF
TRBV13	NA	16	few	TRBJ1-1	TGTGCCAGCAGCTCCCGTACAACAAGGTCGGGCACTGAAGCTTTCTTT	CASSSRTTRSGTEAFF
TRBV28	TRBD1	14	NA	TRBJ2-3	TGTGCCAGCAGTTCGACAGGGGGCACAGATACGCAGTATTTT	CASSSTGGTDTQYF
TRBV28	TRBD1	14	NA	TRBJ1-2	TGTGCCAGCACCATGACAGGGGGCGGCTATGGCTACACCTTC	CASTMTGGGYGYTF
TRBV5-4	NA	11	NA	TRBJ2-7	TGTGCCAGCAGCGGGCCCTACGAGCAGTACTTC	CASSGPYEQYF
TRBV30	NA	14	NA	TRBJ1-1	TGTGCCTGGAGTAAGCCGGGGAGCTGGACTGAAGCTTTCTTT	CAWSKPGSWTEAFF
TRBV5-1	TRBD1	15	NA	TRBJ2-7	TGCGCCAGCAGCGGAACCGGGACAGGGCACTACGAGCAGTACTTC	CASSGTGTGHYEQYF
TRBV7-2	TRBD2	15	NA	TRBJ2-5	TGTGCCAGCAGCTTACCGGTTAGCGGGCGTTGGGAGCAGTACTTC	CASSLPVSGRWEQYF
TRBV5-4	TRBD2	13	NA	TRBJ2-7	TGTGCCAGCAGCCTGATAGCGGGGGGTGAGCAGTACTTC	CASSLIAGGEQYF
TRBV10-3	NA	14	NA	TRBJ2-3	TGTGCCATCTCCTGGACAGCCAGCACAGATACGCAGTATTTT	CAISWTASTDTQYF
TRBV11-1	NA	14	NA	TRBJ1-1	TGTGCCAGCAGCTTTAGGCAGGGGAACGCTGAAGCTTTCTTT	CASSFRQGNAEAFF
TRBV4-3	NA	16	NA	TRBJ2-1	TGCGCCAGCAGCCAAGATTCCAGTGTGATGGTCAATGAGCAGTTCTTC	CASSQDSSVMVNEQFF
TRBV9	TRBD1	15	NA	TRBJ1-5	TGTGCCAGCAGCCCAGGGGGTAACGGCAATCAGCCCCAGCATTTT	CASSPGGNGNQPQHF
TRBV4-1	TRBD1	14	few	TRBJ2-7	TGCGCCAGCAGCCAGCCGGGACAGGGGTACGAGCAGTACTTC	CASSQPGQGYEQYF
TRBV10-3	TRBD1	17	NA	TRBJ2-1	TGTGCCATCAGTGAGTCGAGGGGCAGGGGGACGGACAATGAGCAGTTCTTC	CAISESRGRGTDNEQFF
TRBV4-1	TRBD1	12	once	TRBJ1-1	TGCGCCAGCAGCCCTCCGGGACAGGAAGCTTTCTTT	CASSPPGQEAFF
TRBV5-6	NA	16	once	TRBJ2-7	TGTGCCAGCAGCTTTGGACGGGGGTTGCCCCCTTACGAGCAGTACTTC	CASSFGRGLPPYEQYF
TRBV7-6	TRBD2	15	NA	TRBJ2-7	TGTGCCAGCAGCTTCGCTGCGGGAGGGCCTTTCGAGCAGTACTTC	CASSFAAGGPFEQYF
TRBV18	TRBD1	15	NA	TRBJ1-1	TGTGCCAGCTCACCTTTTGACAGGGGGCACGCTGAAGCTTTCTTT	CASSPFDRGHAEAFF
TRBV30	TRBD1	12	NA	TRBJ1-2	TGTGCCTGGGGACAGGGGGCGAGCGGCTACACCTTC	CAWGQGASGYTF
TRBV5-4	NA	15	NA	TRBJ2-2	TGTGCCAGCAGCTTGGTCAGGGGAGGGACCGGGGAGCTGTTTTTT	CASSLVRGGTGELFF
TRBV4-1	NA	13	NA	TRBJ2-1	TGCGCCAGCAGCCCAGCGGGCGGGAATGAGCAGTTCTTC	CASSPAGGNEQFF
TRBV5-1	NA	15	NA	TRBJ2-5	TGCGCCAGCAGCTGGGGAGATAGGGTCCAAGAGACCCAGTACTTC	CASSWGDRVQETQYF
TRBV19	TRBD1	14	few	TRBJ1-2	TGTGCCAGTAGTTTCTTAGACAGGGGGGATGGCTACACCTTC	CASSFLDRGDGYTF
TRBV5-6	NA	16	NA	TRBJ2-7	TGTGCCAGCAGCCAGCACGGGACTTGGGATTCCTACGAGCAGTACTTC	CASSQHGTWDSYEQYF
TRBV29-1	TRBD2	16	NA	TRBJ2-3	TGCAGCGTTGACATGGGACTAGCGGGAGGGAGGGATACGCAGTATTTT	CSVDMGLAGGRDTQYF
TRBV7-3	TRBD2	14	NA	TRBJ2-7	TGTGCCAGCAGCCCAACTAGCGGGAGCTACGAGCAGTACTTC	CASSPTSGSYEQYF
TRBV13	NA	15	NA	TRBJ1-2	TGTGCCAGCAGCCCCACCCTGGACAGTAACTATGGCTACACCTTC	CASSPTLDSNYGYTF